These 19 T cell receptor beta chains came from one sample sequenced in a study of cytomegalovirus exposure and HLA in healthy donors. PCR used 60 Vbeta primers and 13 Jbeta primers. Sequencing used immunoSEQ multiplex PCR; TCRdb keeps in-frame clones, though not all of them. Here the sample spans about 100,000 clones, about three quarters being singletons. Sequencing input: PBMCs. Source of these receptors: a man aged 40-49 years in good health and CMV-seropositive.

V and J are TRBV5-6 and TRBJ2-7; D uncertain. CDR3 length: 11 residues. Germline V gene lookup returns CDR1 SGHDT and CDR2 YYEEEE. The V end was cut by 4 bases, the J end by 4 bases, with 6 bases between. CDR3 residues: CASSRAYEQYF. CDR3 in DNA: TGTGCCAGCAGCAGAGCTTACGAGCAGTACTTC.

The CDR3 loop reads CASSLGGHYNEQFF. CDR3 sequence (DNA): TGCGCCAGCAGCTTGGGGGGCCACTACAATGAGCAGTTCTTC. The V gene is TRBV5-1, the J gene TRBJ2-1, with D perhaps TRBD1 (5 bases). Germline CDR1 is SGHRS and CDR2 is YFSETQ. The V end was cut by 0 bases, the J end by 3 bases, with 7 bases between. The CDR3 is 14 residues long. The whole variable domain, remainder taken from reference TRBV5-1 and TRBJ2-1, is KAGVTQTPRYLIKTRGQQVTLSCSPISGHRSVSWYQQTPGQGLQFLFEYFSETQRNKGNFPGRFSGRQFSNSRSEMNVSTLELGDSALYLCASSLGGHYNEQFFGPGTRLTVL.

The sample holds a few counts of this clone. V usage is TRBV13 and J usage is TRBJ2-7; 10 positions agree with TRBD1. The CDR3 spans 16 residues. Germline CDR1 is PRHDT and CDR2 is FYEKMQ (reference sequence). Losses at the gene ends were 5 bases for V and 5 bases for J; bases not matched to a gene: 12. CDR3 in DNA: TGTGCCAGCAGCCCCAGACAGGGGGCAAGAGGGAACGAGCAGTACTTC. This encodes CASSPRQGARGNEQYF.

This clone was recorded only once. The DNA for the CDR3 is TGTGCCAGCAGCAAATCGGTAGGGGCCCCCAACTACGAGCAGTACTTC. Translation gives CASSKSVGAPNYEQYF. The V and J genes are TRBV21-1 and TRBJ2-7; the table names TRBD1, a call not compared with the DNA. TRBV21-1 represents a pseudogene. The CDR3 is 16 residues long.

This chain links TRBV2 with TRBJ2-3; 8 bases fit TRBD2. The CDR3 covers 15 residues. After removal of 6 bases from V and 2 bases from J, the junction contained 7 bases not matched to a gene. The V gene's germline CDR1 is SNHLY and CDR2 FYNNEI. CDR3 in DNA: TGTGCCAGCAGGGGTCTGGGACTAGACACAGATACGCAGTATTTT. Translation gives CASRGLGLDTDTQYF.

The V call is TRBV5-6, the J call TRBJ1-2; TRBD1 agrees at 8 bases. The germline gives CDR1 SGHDT, CDR2 YYEEEE. Trimming cost V 5 bases and J 10 bases; bases outside gene matches: 7. CDR3 length equals 12 residues. CDR3 sequence (DNA): TGTGCCAGCAGATCCACAGGGGGTGACTACACCTTC. Translated: CASRSTGGDYTF.

This clone was counted between two and nine times. V and J are TRBV7-6 and TRBJ2-1, with 10 positions matching TRBD2. Losses at the gene ends were 5 bases for V and 8 bases for J; bases not matched to a gene: 9. The CDR3 length is 15 residues. Germline V gives CDR1 SGHVS, CDR2 FNYEAQ. As DNA, the CDR3 is TGTGCCAGCAGCACGAGCGGGGGGGCTGGCGATGAGCAGTTCTTC. Translated, it gives CASSTSGGAGDEQFF.

The chain is built from TRBV4-1 and TRBJ1-2; a weak D match, TRBD1 (5 bases). CDR3 length equals 17 residues. The germline V gene encodes CDR1 MGHRA and CDR2 YSYEKL. Trimming pared 1 base from V and 7 bases from J, leaving 22 bases between. CDR3 in DNA: TGCGCCAGCAGCCAAGGGCCGGAGGGCACACCAAGGGGTGGCTACACCTTC. Translation: CASSQGPEGTPRGGYTF.

CDR3 protein: CASSPTTSGVEQFF. In nucleotides, the CDR3 is TGTGCCAGCTCACCCACAACTAGCGGGGTTGAGCAGTTCTTC. The chain recombines TRBV18 with TRBJ2-1; 10 bases match TRBD2. In germline, CDR1 is KGHSH, CDR2 LQKENI. The CDR3 totals 14 residues. The J segment lost 9 bases and the V segment lost 3 bases, leaving 5 bases of the junction unmatched.

The V gene is TRBV5-4, the J gene TRBJ1-2; weak D call: TRBD1 (5 bases). Germline loops: CDR1 SGHNT, CDR2 YYREEE (reference sequence). V lost 0 bases, J lost 1 base, and 10 bases lay in between. This CDR3 spans 15 amino acids. CDR3: CASSLEGWVNYGYTF. The CDR3 nucleotides are TGTGCCAGCAGCTTGGAGGGGTGGGTTAACTATGGCTACACCTTC.

The V and J genes are TRBV9 and TRBJ2-7, with 12 bases identical to TRBD2. The V gene end was trimmed by 0 bases and the J gene end by 6 bases; junction bases not matched to a gene: 1. Germline values: CDR1 SGDLS, CDR2 YYNGEE. This CDR3 is built from 14 residues. CDR3: CASSVGLAGVEQYF. For the CDR3, the DNA is TGTGCCAGCAGCGTAGGACTAGCGGGGGTCGAGCAGTACTTC.

The V call is TRBV12-5, the J call TRBJ1-4, with unresolved D. V was pared by 4 bases and J by 0 bases, with 3 bases between. The CDR3 runs 13 residues. CDR1 is LGHNT and CDR2 is FRNRAP in the germline V gene. The CDR3 protein is CASGSATNEKLFF. The DNA of the CDR3 is TGTGCTAGTGGTTCGGCAACTAATGAAAAACTGTTTTTT.

The chain carries TRBV4-1 and TRBJ2-1; TRBD2 matches 15 bases. From germline, CDR1 is MGHRA and CDR2 YSYEKL. The CDR3 contains 20 residues. Germline trimming cut 3 bases from V and 7 bases from J; bases unmatched to any gene: 16. CDR3 residues: CASSQFGLAGGLSVQNEQFF. The CDR3 DNA reads as TGCGCCAGCAGCCAGTTCGGACTAGCGGGGGGGCTTTCGGTTCAAAATGAGCAGTTCTTC.

This clone occurred once. Mismatch with germline at one junction end may stem from a read error. This chain uses TRBV7-7 with TRBJ2-2; TRBD1 matches 9 bases. Germline V gene sequence: CDR1 SSHAT, CDR2 FNYEAQ (reference sequence). This CDR3 is built from 15 residues. In nucleotides, the CDR3 is TGTGCTAGCAGCGCCGGGACAGGGTTAGCCGGGGAGCTGTTTTTT. Its translation: CASSAGTGLAGELFF.

The gene calls are TRBV10-3 and TRBJ1-1; D perhaps matches TRBD1 (5 bases). The CDR3 totals 15 residues. CDR1 and CDR2 from the germline V gene are ENHRY and SYGVKD. V lost 6 bases and J lost 3, with 17 bases in between. This CDR3 is CAIRSAAGEHTEAFF. The CDR3 DNA sequence: TGTGCCATCAGATCGGCAGCGGGGGAGCACACTGAAGCTTTCTTT.

The rearrangement links TRBV6-6 to TRBJ2-2; 9 bases are shared with TRBD1. Germline assignment: CDR1 MNHNY and CDR2 SVGAGI (reference sequence). Germline trimming cut 8 bases from V and 5 bases from J; bases unmatched to any gene: 9. This CDR3 spans 15 amino acids. CDR3 sequence reads: CASGRQGGATGELFF. The CDR3, as DNA: TGTGCCAGCGGACGACAGGGGGGGGCGACCGGGGAGCTGTTTTTT.

This sequence joins TRBV5-1 and TRBJ2-1, with D maybe TRBD1 (6 bases). The V gene's germline CDR1 is SGHRS and CDR2 YFSETQ. V was shortened by 5 bases and J by 6 bases, with 15 bases between the two germline ends. This CDR3 is built from 14 residues. The chain's CDR3 is CASREWQGSNEQFF. CDR3 sequence (DNA): TGCGCCAGCAGAGAATGGCAGGGGAGCAATGAGCAGTTCTTC.

This clone was seen only a few times. V is TRBV7-9 and J is TRBJ1-1; D call uncertain. Germline CDR1 reads SEHNR; CDR2 reads FQNEAQ (reference sequence). The CDR3 has 13 residues. The V end lost 1 base, the J end lost 6 bases, and 9 bases lay between the germline ends. The CDR3 DNA follows: TGTGCCAGCAGCTTAGAGGCGGGGTCTGAAGCTTTCTTT. As protein: CASSLEAGSEAFF.

This clone came up once. This rearrangement joins TRBV10-2 to TRBJ2-5; no reliable D call. The V and J ends lost 3 bases and 11 bases respectively, with 13 bases between them. The CDR3 spans 12 residues. Per germline, CDR1 WSHSY and CDR2 SAAADI. The CDR3 reads CASSDFLLEQYF. The CDR3 DNA is TGCGCCAGCAGTGACTTTCTCCTAGAGCAGTACTTC.